These 32 T cell receptor beta chains originate from one sample sequenced in a study of cytomegalovirus exposure and HLA in healthy donors (dated 2017 in TCRdb). The library was prepared using the immunoSEQ multiplex PCR assay. For the multiplex PCR, a mixture combining 60 forward primers for TCR Vbeta segments and 13 reverse primers for TCR Jbeta segments was used. Sourced from immuneACCESS, this table was stored by TCRdb with only in-frame sequences that have V and J called. A share of the clones is absent; for the studies checked, an unresolved V gene accounts for under half, and the remainder has no known explanation. Present in this sample are hundreds of thousands of clones, roughly two thirds of which were seen just once. The ten largest clones represent under 2.5% of the sample. The sequenced material came from PBMCs. The receptors stem from a female donor in good health and CMV-seronegative.

The table lists this clone with a few counts. The CDR3 nucleotides are TGTGCCAGCAGTCAAATCCAGGGGAACACTGAAGCTTTCTTT. Amino acids: CASSQIQGNTEAFF. This rearrangement joins TRBV28 to TRBJ1-1, with a weak D call TRBD1 (5 bases). This CDR3 comprises 14 residues. With 5 bases removed from V and 1 base from J, the gap between germline ends came to 11 bases. The germline gives CDR1 MDHEN, CDR2 SYDVKM.

The chain couples TRBV18 to TRBJ1-4; 7 bases line up with TRBD1. CDR1 is KGHSH and CDR2 is LQKENI in the germline V gene. With 4 bases clipped from V and 0 bases from J, the junction kept 11 bases outside the gene matches. The CDR3 runs 18 residues. In DNA, the CDR3 is TGTGCCAGCTCACACAACAGAGGACAGGCCTCAACTAATGAAAAACTGTTTTTT. Amino acid sequence: CASSHNRGQASTNEKLFF.

The chain uses TRBV10-2 and TRBJ2-3; 8 bases fit TRBD2. From germline, CDR1 is WSHSY and CDR2 SAAADI. Unmatched junction bases numbered 4, after V lost 3 bases and J lost 2 bases. CDR3 length equals 15 residues. CDR3 bases: TGCGCCAGCAGTGAAACTAGCGGTTACACAGATACGCAGTATTTT. This translates into CASSETSGYTDTQYF.

There are a few counts of this clone. The chain employs TRBV7-7 and TRBJ2-3; TRBD2 might be the D (5 bases). The length of the CDR3 is 15 residues. V lost 2 bases, J lost 2 bases, and 11 bases lay in between. Germline V gene sequence: CDR1 SSHAT, CDR2 FNYEAQ (reference sequence). CDR3 region: CASSLNRELTDTQYF. CDR3 DNA sequence: TGTGCCAGCAGCTTAAATAGGGAGCTCACAGATACGCAGTATTTT.

The V gene is TRBV10-3, the J gene TRBJ2-7; tentative D call: TRBD2 (5 bases). CDR3 length: 13 amino acids. Looked up from germline, CDR1 is ENHRY and CDR2 is SYGVKD. With 3 bases removed from V and 0 bases from J, the gap between germline ends came to 6 bases. CDR3 coding DNA: TGTGCCATCAGTGATGGGAGCTCCTACGAGCAGTACTTC. This translates into CAISDGSSYEQYF.

Only a few counts were recorded for this clone. The chain carries TRBV11-2 and TRBJ2-7, with 9 nucleotides matching TRBD2. The CDR3 covers 15 residues. CDR1 SGHAT and CDR2 FQNNGV come from the germline V gene. V trimming: 1 base; J trimming: 7 bases; junction bases outside the gene matches: 8. CDR3 DNA sequence: TGTGCCAGCAGCTTAGTGGCTAGCGGGATCGGTGAGCAGTACTTC. Translating gives CASSLVASGIGEQYF.

The chain uses TRBV30 and TRBJ2-2; 9 bases line up with TRBD2. Germline loops: CDR1 GTSNPN, CDR2 SVGIG (reference sequence). This CDR3 is built from 17 residues. The J segment lost 3 bases and the V segment lost 0 bases, leaving 8 bases of the junction unmatched. The CDR3 bases are TGTGCCTGGAGTGTAGAAGCGGGAGGCGTATACACCGGGGAGCTGTTTTTT. Translated: CAWSVEAGGVYTGELFF. Drawing the rest from reference TRBV30 and TRBJ2-2, the complete variable domain is SQTIHQWPATLVQPVGSPLSLECTVEGTSNPNLYWYRQAAGRGLQLLFYSVGIGQISSEVPQNLSASRPQDRQFILSSKKLLLSDSGFYLCAWSVEAGGVYTGELFFGEGSRLTVL.

The V call is TRBV10-3, the J call TRBJ2-5; 7 bases fit TRBD2. From germline, CDR1 is ENHRY and CDR2 SYGVKD. The CDR3 consists of 15 residues. Trimming removed 4 bases from V and 2 bases from J; junction bases left unmatched: 7. CDR3 DNA: TGTGCCATCAGTGGGACACCGGGAGGTCAAGAGACCCAGTACTTC. Amino acids: CAISGTPGGQETQYF.

The genes are TRBV18 and TRBJ1-2; 10 bases agree with TRBD1. The V gene's germline CDR1 is KGHSH and CDR2 LQKENI. Trimming cost V 4 bases and J 4 bases; bases outside gene matches: 3. The length of the CDR3 is 14 residues. CDR3 sequence (DNA): TGTGCCAGCTCACGACAGGGGGCGGGCTATGGCTACACCTTC. Translation gives CASSRQGAGYGYTF.

The chain has TRBV5-6 and TRBJ2-1; D is possibly TRBD2 (6 bases). The CDR3 runs to 15 residues. In germline, CDR1 is SGHDT, CDR2 YYEEEE. V lost 3 bases, J lost 7 bases, and 17 bases lay in between. The CDR3 sequence is CASSSGPGGGNEQFF. The DNA of the CDR3 is TGTGCCAGCAGCTCCGGGCCCGGAGGAGGGAATGAGCAGTTCTTC.

This clone was recorded a few times. The V call is TRBV4-1, the J call TRBJ1-1, with 10 positions matching TRBD1. The CDR3 runs 14 residues. Looked up from germline, CDR1 is MGHRA and CDR2 is YSYEKL. The V and J ends lost 4 bases and 4 bases, in that order; junction bases with no gene match: 3. The DNA of the CDR3 is TGCGCCAGCAGCCCGACAGGGGGCCCCACTGAAGCTTTCTTT. It encodes CASSPTGGPTEAFF.

V gene TRBV7-2 combines with J gene TRBJ2-5; TRBD1 agrees at 11 bases. CDR3 length equals 17 residues. Looked up from germline, CDR1 is SGHTA and CDR2 is FQGNSA. Trimming took 5 bases from V and 5 from J; bases not matched to a gene: 13. The CDR3 DNA sequence: TGTGCCAGCAGCGGGGGACCGGGACAGGGGGGGCGGGAGACCCAGTACTTC. Translation: CASSGGPGQGGRETQYF.

The chain combines TRBV10-1 with TRBJ2-7, with TRBD1 as a possible D gene (6 bases). Germline values: CDR1 WNHNN, CDR2 SYGVQD (reference sequence). This CDR3 contains 15 residues. Trimming stripped 3 bases from V and 0 bases from J, with 12 bases between. CDR3 nucleotides: TGCGCCAGCAGTGACAGGGGTAGGGACTCCTACGAGCAGTACTTC. Protein sequence: CASSDRGRDSYEQYF.

The J gene is TRBJ2-3, the V gene TRBV27; maybe TRBD1 (6 bases). Trimming removed 2 bases at V and 0 bases at J, with 9 bases between. The CDR3 runs 15 residues. The germline CDR1 and CDR2 sequences are MNHEY and SMNVEV (reference sequence). The CDR3 region is CASSLGTLSTDTQYF. CDR3 sequence (DNA): TGTGCCAGCAGTTTAGGGACACTCAGCACAGATACGCAGTATTTT.

The rearrangement joins TRBV18 to TRBJ1-5, with 9 positions matching TRBD1. Germline V gene data show CDR1 as KGHSH and CDR2 as LQKENI. There are 16 residues in the CDR3. After removal of 3 bases from V and 7 bases from J, the junction contained 10 bases not matched to a gene. The CDR3 here is CASSPPGTGSLQPQHF. The CDR3 DNA reads TGTGCCAGCTCACCCCCCGGGACAGGGTCGTTGCAGCCCCAGCATTTT.

The gene calls are TRBV9 and TRBJ1-3; possible D gene TRBD1, 5 bases. This CDR3 region has 15 residues. CDR1 is SGDLS, CDR2 YYNGEE, per germline. The V gene lost 2 bases and the J gene lost 2 bases, with 11 bases spanning the gap. For the CDR3, the DNA is TGTGCCAGCAGCGTCAACCTAGGGGCTGGAAACACCATATATTTT. Its translation is CASSVNLGAGNTIYF.

The CDR3 coding sequence is TGCAGCGTCCGACAGGAGACCTACAATGAGCAGTTCTTC. As protein: CSVRQETYNEQFF. The genes are TRBV29-1 and TRBJ2-1, with D tentatively TRBD1 (6 bases). The V end was cut by 6 bases, the J end by 2 bases, with 11 bases between. There are 13 residues in the CDR3. Germline values: CDR1 SQVTM, CDR2 ANQGSEA.

V and J are TRBV6-4 and TRBJ2-2, with 13 bases matching TRBD2. With V trimmed by 3 bases and J by 3 bases, 1 base remained unmatched. The CDR3 loop spans 16 amino acids. Germline lookup yields CDR1 MRHNA and CDR2 SNTAGT. CDR3 sequence: CASSDGTSGDTGELFF. Written as DNA, the CDR3 is TGTGCCAGCAGTGATGGGACTAGCGGGGACACCGGGGAGCTGTTTTTT.

The V gene is TRBV6-1, the J gene TRBJ1-5; D remains ambiguous. V lost 2 bases and J lost 7, with 9 bases in between. The germline gives CDR1 MNHNS, CDR2 SASEGT. The CDR3 contains 13 residues. The CDR3 DNA follows: TGTGCCAGCAGTGAATCCGTTACACAGCCCCAGCATTTT. It translates to CASSESVTQPQHF.

V gene TRBV18 combines with J gene TRBJ2-1, with D possibly matching TRBD2 (6 bases). The V and J ends lost 6 bases and 9 bases respectively, with 15 bases between them. The CDR3 length is 13 residues. CDR1 KGHSH and CDR2 LQKENI come from the germline V gene. This CDR3 is CASSQNPSAEQFF. CDR3 in DNA: TGTGCCAGCTCGCAGAACCCTAGCGCTGAGCAGTTCTTC.

The gene calls are TRBV5-1 and TRBJ2-3; tentatively, D is TRBD1 (7 bases). The V end was cut by 3 bases, the J end by 0 bases, with 8 bases between. Germline-derived CDR1 and CDR2 are SGHRS and YFSETQ. This CDR3 has 14 residues. The CDR3: CASSSGGSTDTQYF. The CDR3, as DNA: TGCGCCAGCAGCTCAGGGGGGAGCACAGATACGCAGTATTTT.

This clone has a handful of counts. This chain links TRBV6-1 with TRBJ1-3; D possibly corresponds to TRBD1 (6 bases). V lost 7 bases and J 0 bases, leaving 13 bases between the germline ends. There are 15 residues in the CDR3. Germline V CDR1 and CDR2: MNHNS, SASEGT. The CDR3 here is CASTEGVYSGNTIYF. The CDR3 bases are TGTGCCAGCACCGAGGGGGTCTACTCTGGAAACACCATATATTTT.

This rearrangement joins TRBV10-2 to TRBJ1-2; maybe TRBD1 (5 bases). The CDR3 loop spans 15 amino acids. Germline V lookup: CDR1 WSHSY, CDR2 SAAADI. Trimming shortened V by 0 bases and J by 1 base, and 9 bases separated the two germline ends. DNA of the CDR3: TGCGCCAGCAGTGAGTCACAGGTTTTTAACTATGGCTACACCTTC. Amino acids: CASSESQVFNYGYTF.

This chain connects TRBV7-6 to TRBJ1-1; 9 positions match TRBD1. Germline V gene lookup returns CDR1 SGHVS and CDR2 FNYEAQ. V was clipped by 5 bases and J by 1 base; unmatched bases: 5. This CDR3 spans 15 amino acids. CDR3 sequence (DNA): TGTGCCAGCAGCCGCCTACAGGGGGCGAACACTGAAGCTTTCTTT. Translating it yields CASSRLQGANTEAFF.

V gene TRBV9 combines with J gene TRBJ2-2; no definite D call. This CDR3 has 13 amino acids. V gave up 3 bases and J gave up 7 bases, with 10 bases separating them. CDR1 is SGDLS, CDR2 YYNGEE, per germline. The CDR3 coding sequence is TGTGCCAGCAGCGCTAGTACCGGCGGGGAGCTGTTTTTT. This gives the protein CASSASTGGELFF. Full variable domain (outside the CDR3, taken from reference TRBV9 and TRBJ2-2): DSGVTQTPKHLITATGQRVTLRCSPRSGDLSVYWYQQSLDQGLQFLIQYYNGEERAKGNILERFSAQQFPDLHSELNLSSLELGDSALYFCASSASTGGELFFGEGSRLTVL.

The J gene is TRBJ2-1, the V gene TRBV2; tentative D call: TRBD2 (5 bases). Germline values: CDR1 SNHLY, CDR2 FYNNEI. The ends were cut back, 7 bases at V and 8 bases at J, with 15 bases in the middle. The CDR3 has 13 amino acids. CDR3 protein: CASTRRGLDEQFF. CDR3 bases: TGTGCCAGCACCCGAAGAGGGTTGGATGAGCAGTTCTTC.

As regards this clone: A junction end diverges from the germline sequence, so it may reflect a read error. The V and J genes are TRBV4-1 and TRBJ2-3, with TRBD2 as a possible D gene (7 bases). Germline V gene data show CDR1 as MGHRA and CDR2 as YSYEKL. The CDR3 runs to 17 residues. In DNA, the CDR3 is TGCGCCAGCAACCAAATAGGGAGGGCCAGGGGTACAGATACGCAGTATTTT. It is translated as CASNQIGRARGTDTQYF.

The rearrangement links TRBV27 to TRBJ1-5; D is uncertain. CDR1 is MNHEY, CDR2 SMNVEV, per germline (reference sequence). The CDR3 is 11 amino acids. With 10 bases removed from V and 7 bases from J, the gap between germline ends came to 11 bases. CDR3 nucleotide sequence: TGTGCCAACCCGCAGGTACAGCCCCAGCATTTT. Amino acid sequence: CANPQVQPQHF.

The chain couples TRBV2 to TRBJ1-4, with TRBD1 matching over 11 bases. CDR3 length: 14 amino acids. Germline values: CDR1 SNHLY, CDR2 FYNNEI. The ends lost 6 bases at V and 7 bases at J; junction bases unmatched: 4. The chain's CDR3 is CASSGDRGFEKLFF. CDR3 nucleotides: TGTGCCAGCAGCGGGGACAGGGGGTTTGAAAAACTGTTTTTT.

The gene calls are TRBV27 and TRBJ2-7, with 9 bases that match TRBD1. The CDR3 length is 14 residues. Trimming removed 3 bases from V and 10 bases from J; junction bases left unmatched: 10. Germline V CDR1 and CDR2: MNHEY, SMNVEV (reference sequence). CDR3 DNA sequence: TGTGCCAGCAGTTTTACTACAGGGGGCGGATTCCAGTACTTC. It codes for CASSFTTGGGFQYF.

V gene TRBV5-6 combines with J gene TRBJ2-1, with TRBD2 identical over 14 bases. Germline V gene lookup returns CDR1 SGHDT and CDR2 YYEEEE. The CDR3 has 15 amino acids. Trimming cost V 5 bases and J 8 bases; bases outside gene matches: 6. In DNA form, the CDR3 reads TGTGCCAGCAGACAGACTAGCGGGAGGGTCTATGAGCAGTTCTTC. It specifies CASRQTSGRVYEQFF.

The chain recombines TRBV15 with TRBJ2-1, with 10 bases fitting TRBD2. Germline V lookup: CDR1 LNHNV, CDR2 YYDKDF (reference sequence). V shed 4 bases, J shed 8 bases, and the junction held 5 bases outside the gene matches. This CDR3 comprises 14 residues. CDR3 in amino acids: CATSTLAGAHEQFF. In DNA, the CDR3 is TGTGCCACCAGCACGCTAGCGGGAGCCCATGAGCAGTTCTTC. Full variable domain (rest looked up from reference TRBV15 and TRBJ2-1): DAMVIQNPRYQVTQFGKPVTLSCSQTLNHNVMYWYQQKSSQAPKLLFHYYDKDFNNEADTPDNFQSRRPNTSFCFLDIRSPGLGDTAMYLCATSTLAGAHEQFFGPGTRLTVL.